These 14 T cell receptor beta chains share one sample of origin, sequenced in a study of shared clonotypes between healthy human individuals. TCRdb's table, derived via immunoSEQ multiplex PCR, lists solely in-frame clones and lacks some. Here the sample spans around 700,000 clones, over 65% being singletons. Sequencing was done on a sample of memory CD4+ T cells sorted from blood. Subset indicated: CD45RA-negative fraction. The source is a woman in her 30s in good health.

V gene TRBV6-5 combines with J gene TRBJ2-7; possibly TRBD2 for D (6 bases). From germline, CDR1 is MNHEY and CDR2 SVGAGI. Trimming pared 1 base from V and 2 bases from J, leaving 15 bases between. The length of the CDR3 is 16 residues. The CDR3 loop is CASSYFEASAAYEQYF. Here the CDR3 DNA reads TGTGCCAGCAGTTACTTCGAAGCTAGCGCCGCCTACGAGCAGTACTTC.

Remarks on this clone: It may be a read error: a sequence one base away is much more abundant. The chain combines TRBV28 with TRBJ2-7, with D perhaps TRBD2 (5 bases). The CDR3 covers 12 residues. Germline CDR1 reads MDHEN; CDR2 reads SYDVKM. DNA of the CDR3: TGTGCCTGCAGTTTACCGGGGTACGAGCAGTACTTC. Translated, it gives CACSLPGYEQYF.

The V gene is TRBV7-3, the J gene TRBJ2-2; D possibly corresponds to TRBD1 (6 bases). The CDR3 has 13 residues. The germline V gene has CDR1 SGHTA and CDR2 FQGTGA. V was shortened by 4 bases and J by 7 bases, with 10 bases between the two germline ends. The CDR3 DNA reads TGTGCCAGCAGCTCACAGGGTTACGGGGAGCTGTTTTTT. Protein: CASSSQGYGELFF.

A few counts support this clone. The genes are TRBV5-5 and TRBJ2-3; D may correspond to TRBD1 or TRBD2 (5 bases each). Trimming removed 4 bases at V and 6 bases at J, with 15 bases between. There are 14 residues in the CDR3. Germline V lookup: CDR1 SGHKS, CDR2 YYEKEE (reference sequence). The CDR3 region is CASSRWDGVDTQYF. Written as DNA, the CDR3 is TGTGCCAGCAGCCGATGGGACGGGGTCGATACGCAGTATTTT.

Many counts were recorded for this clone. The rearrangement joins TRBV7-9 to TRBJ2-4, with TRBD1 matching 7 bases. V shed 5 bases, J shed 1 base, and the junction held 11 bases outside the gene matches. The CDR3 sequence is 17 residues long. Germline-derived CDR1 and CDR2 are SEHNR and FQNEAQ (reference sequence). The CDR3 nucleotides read TGTGCCAGCAGCCAATCCGACAGGGTGGTTGCCAAAAACATTCAGTACTTC. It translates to CASSQSDRVVAKNIQYF.

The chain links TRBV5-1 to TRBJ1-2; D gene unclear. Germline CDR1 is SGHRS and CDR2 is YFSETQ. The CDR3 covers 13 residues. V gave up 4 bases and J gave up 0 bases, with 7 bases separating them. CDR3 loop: CASSQTTNYGYTF. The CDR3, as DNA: TGCGCCAGCAGCCAAACAACTAACTATGGCTACACCTTC.

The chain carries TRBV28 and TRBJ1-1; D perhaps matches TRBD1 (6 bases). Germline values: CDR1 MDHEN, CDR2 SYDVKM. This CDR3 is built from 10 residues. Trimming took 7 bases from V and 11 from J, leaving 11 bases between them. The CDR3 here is CASISGVAFF. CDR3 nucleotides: TGTGCCAGCATTTCAGGGGTGGCTTTCTTT. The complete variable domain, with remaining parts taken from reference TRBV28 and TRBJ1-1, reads DVKVTQSSRYLVKRTGEKVFLECVQDMDHENMFWYRQDPGLGLRLIYFSYDVKMKEKGDIPEGYSVSREKKERFSLILESASTNQTSMYLCASISGVAFFGQGTRLTVV.

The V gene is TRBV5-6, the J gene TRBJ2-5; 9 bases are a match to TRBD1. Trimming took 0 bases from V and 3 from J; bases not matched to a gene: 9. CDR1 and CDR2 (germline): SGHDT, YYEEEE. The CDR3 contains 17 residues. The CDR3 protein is CASSLAGWGQGKETQYF. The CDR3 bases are TGTGCCAGCAGCTTGGCCGGATGGGGACAGGGAAAAGAGACCCAGTACTTC.

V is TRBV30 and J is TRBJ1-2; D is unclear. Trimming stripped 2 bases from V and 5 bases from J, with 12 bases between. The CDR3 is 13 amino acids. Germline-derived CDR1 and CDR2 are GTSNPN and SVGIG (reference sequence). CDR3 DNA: TGTGCCTGGAGTCCCAGAAGGAGTTATGGCTACACCTTC. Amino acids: CAWSPRRSYGYTF.

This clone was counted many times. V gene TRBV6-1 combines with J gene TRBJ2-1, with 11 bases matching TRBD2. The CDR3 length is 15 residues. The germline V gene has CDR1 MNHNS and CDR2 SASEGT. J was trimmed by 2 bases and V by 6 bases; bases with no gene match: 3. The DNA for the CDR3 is TGTGCCAGCAGGGCACTAGCGGGAGCCTACAATGAGCAGTTCTTC. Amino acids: CASRALAGAYNEQFF.

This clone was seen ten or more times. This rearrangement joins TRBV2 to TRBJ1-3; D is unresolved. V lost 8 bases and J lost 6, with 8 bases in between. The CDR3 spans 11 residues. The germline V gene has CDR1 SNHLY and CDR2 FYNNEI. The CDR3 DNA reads TGTGCCAGCGCTCCCCAAAACACCATATATTTT. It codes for CASAPQNTIYF.

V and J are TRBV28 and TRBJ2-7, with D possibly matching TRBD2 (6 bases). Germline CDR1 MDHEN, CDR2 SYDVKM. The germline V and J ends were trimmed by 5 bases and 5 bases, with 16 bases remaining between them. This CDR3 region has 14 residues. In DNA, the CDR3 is TGTGCCAGCAGTCCGGGGGACTTGCCCCACGAGCAGTACTTC. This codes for CASSPGDLPHEQYF.

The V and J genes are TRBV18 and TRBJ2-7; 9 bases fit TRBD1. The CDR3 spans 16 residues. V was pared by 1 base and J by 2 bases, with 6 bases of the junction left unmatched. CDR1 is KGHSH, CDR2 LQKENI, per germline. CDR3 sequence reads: CASSPRGTGIPYEQYF. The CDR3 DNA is TGTGCCAGCTCACCACGTGGGACAGGGATTCCCTACGAGCAGTACTTC.

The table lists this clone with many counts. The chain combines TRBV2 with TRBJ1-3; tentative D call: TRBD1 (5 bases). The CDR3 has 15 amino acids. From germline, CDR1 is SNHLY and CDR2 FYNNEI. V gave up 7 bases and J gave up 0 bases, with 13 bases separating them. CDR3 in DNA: TGTGCCAGCAAAACGACAGTGATCTCTGGAAACACCATATATTTT. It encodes CASKTTVISGNTIYF.